The rows below give T cell receptor beta chains drawn from one sample of a study of Ad26.COV2.S vaccination and SARS-CoV-2 variants. Libraries were prepared by immunoSEQ multiplex PCR; TCRdb keeps only in-frame clonotypes and omits some of them. The sample holds fewer than 500,000 clones, around 90% seen once. The sequencing used peripheral blood, collected in a trial of Ad26.COV2.S vaccine versus placebo. The receptors stem from a person between 18 and 65 years old who received the Ad26.COV2.S COVID-19 vaccine or a placebo. The CDR3 runs from the conserved cysteine through the conserved F or W. Each record gives: V gene, J gene, clone size, D gene, CDR3 DNA, CDR3 protein. D genes are given only for firm matches. Clone size is given for some rows only: seen once, a few or many times, or a class if the clone is expanded.

V: TRBV28; J: TRBJ2-7; size: .; D: TRBD1; DNA: TGTGCCAGCAGTACCGGGACAGGGGGCATCTACGAGCAGTACTTC; CDR3: CASSTGTGGIYEQYF
V: TRBV5-1; J: TRBJ1-1; size: .; D: .; DNA: TGCGCCAGCAGCTTTCCCGACAGGAGGAACACTGAAGCTTTCTTT; CDR3: CASSFPDRRNTEAFF
V: TRBV27; J: TRBJ1-3; size: .; D: .; DNA: TGTGCCAGCAGCATCACGTATTCTGGAAACACCATATATTTT; CDR3: CASSITYSGNTIYF
V: TRBV7-2; J: TRBJ1-6; size: .; D: TRBD1; DNA: TGTGCCAGCAGCCGCTGGGGGACAGTTTCGAATTCACCCCTCCACTTT; CDR3: CASSRWGTVSNSPLHF
V: TRBV18; J: TRBJ1-1; size: once; D: TRBD1; DNA: TGTGCCAGCTCAAGGACAGGAGACACTGAAGCTTTCTTT; CDR3: CASSRTGDTEAFF
V: TRBV4-3; J: TRBJ2-1; size: .; D: TRBD2; DNA: TGCGCCAGCAGCCATTTAGCGGGAGGTGAGCAGTTCTTC; CDR3: CASSHLAGGEQFF
V: TRBV19; J: TRBJ2-1; size: .; D: .; DNA: TGTGCCAGTAGTATCTCCCTGACTAGTATCGTCAACAATGAGCAGTTCTTC; CDR3: CASSISLTSIVNNEQFF
V: TRBV7-6; J: TRBJ2-2; size: .; D: TRBD1; DNA: TGTGCCAGCAGCCCGGGACAGGGGGGAACCGGGGAGCTGTTTTTT; CDR3: CASSPGQGGTGELFF
V: TRBV18; J: TRBJ2-2; size: .; D: TRBD2; DNA: TGTGCCAGCTCACCACTGATAGCGGGAGGGAACACCGGGGAGCTGTTTTTT; CDR3: CASSPLIAGGNTGELFF
V: TRBV5-4; J: TRBJ2-3; size: .; D: .; DNA: TGTGCCAGCCGACGACAGCTTTTAAGCACAGATACGCAGTATTTT; CDR3: CASRRQLLSTDTQYF
V: TRBV7-2; J: TRBJ2-7; size: .; D: TRBD1; DNA: TGTGCCAGCAGCTCCGCCGGGACAGGGAGCTCCTACGAGCAGTACTTC; CDR3: CASSSAGTGSSYEQYF
V: TRBV9; J: TRBJ2-3; size: once; D: .; DNA: TGTGCCAGCAGCGGTAGGGGGAGCACAGATACGCAGTATTTT; CDR3: CASSGRGSTDTQYF
V: TRBV5-1; J: TRBJ2-2; size: .; D: TRBD2; DNA: TGCGCCAGCAGCTCGACTAGCGGGAGTTTTTACACCGGGGAGCTGTTTTTT; CDR3: CASSSTSGSFYTGELFF